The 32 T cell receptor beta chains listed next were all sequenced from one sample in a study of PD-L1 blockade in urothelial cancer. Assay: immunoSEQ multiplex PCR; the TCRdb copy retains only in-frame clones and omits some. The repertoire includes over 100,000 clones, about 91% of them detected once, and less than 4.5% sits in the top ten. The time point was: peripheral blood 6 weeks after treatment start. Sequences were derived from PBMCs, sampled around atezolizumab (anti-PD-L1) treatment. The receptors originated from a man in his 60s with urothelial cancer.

CDR3 sequence (DNA): TGTGCCAGCAGCTTCTCCGGGACTAGCGTTGAGACCCAGTACTTC. As protein: CASSFSGTSVETQYF. The gene calls are TRBV7-3 and TRBJ2-5; 10 bases match TRBD2. Germline V gene data show CDR1 as SGHTA and CDR2 as FQGTGA. This CDR3 contains 15 residues. The J segment lost 5 bases and the V segment lost 3 bases, leaving 6 bases of the junction unmatched.

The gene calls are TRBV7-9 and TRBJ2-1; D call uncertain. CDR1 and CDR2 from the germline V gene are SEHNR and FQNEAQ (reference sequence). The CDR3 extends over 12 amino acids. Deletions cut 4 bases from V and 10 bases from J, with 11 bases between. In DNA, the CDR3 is TGTGCCAGCAGCTCCCGCGCCCGCGAGCAGTTCTTC. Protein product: CASSSRAREQFF. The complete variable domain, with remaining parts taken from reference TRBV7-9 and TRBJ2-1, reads DTGVSQNPRHKITKRGQNVTFRCDPISEHNRLYWYRQTLGQGPEFLTYFQNEAQLEKSRLLSDRFSAERPKGSFSTLEIQRTEQGDSAMYLCASSSRAREQFFGPGTRLTVL.

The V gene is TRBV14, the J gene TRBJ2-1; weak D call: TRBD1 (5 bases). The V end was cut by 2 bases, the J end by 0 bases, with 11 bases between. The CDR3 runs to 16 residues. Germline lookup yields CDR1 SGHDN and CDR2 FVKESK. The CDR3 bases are TGTGCCAGCAGCCAACTAGGGGCTAGCTCCTACAATGAGCAGTTCTTC. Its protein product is CASSQLGASSYNEQFF.

The CDR3 loop is CASGTEGETQYF. The CDR3 nucleotides are TGTGCCAGCGGGACGGAGGGCGAGACCCAGTACTTC. The rearrangement uses TRBV5-5 and TRBJ2-5; the D gene is possibly TRBD2 (6 bases). This CDR3 is built from 12 residues. Germline values: CDR1 SGHKS, CDR2 YYEKEE (reference sequence). Trimming shortened V by 7 bases and J by 5 bases, and 12 bases separated the two germline ends.

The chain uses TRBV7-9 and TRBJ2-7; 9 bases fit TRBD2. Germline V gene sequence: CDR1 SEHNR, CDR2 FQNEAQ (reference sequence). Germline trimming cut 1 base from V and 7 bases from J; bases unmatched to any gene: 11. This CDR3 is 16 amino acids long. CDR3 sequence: CASSLDGGGVGLEQYF. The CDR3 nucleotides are TGTGCCAGCAGCTTAGATGGCGGGGGGGTAGGTTTGGAGCAGTACTTC.

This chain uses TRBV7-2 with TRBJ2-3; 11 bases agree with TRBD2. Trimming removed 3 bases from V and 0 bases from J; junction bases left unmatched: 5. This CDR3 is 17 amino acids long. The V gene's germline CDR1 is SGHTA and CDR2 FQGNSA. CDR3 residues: CASSFRLAGTSTDTQYF. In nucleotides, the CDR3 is TGTGCCAGCAGCTTCAGACTAGCGGGAACGAGCACAGATACGCAGTATTTT.

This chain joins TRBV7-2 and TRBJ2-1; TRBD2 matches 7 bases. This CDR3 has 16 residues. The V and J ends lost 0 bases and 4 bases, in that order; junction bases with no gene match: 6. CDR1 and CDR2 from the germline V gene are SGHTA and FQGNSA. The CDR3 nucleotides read TGTGCCAGCAGCTTAGCAGCGGGAATGGGGTACAATGAGCAGTTCTTC. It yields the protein CASSLAAGMGYNEQFF.

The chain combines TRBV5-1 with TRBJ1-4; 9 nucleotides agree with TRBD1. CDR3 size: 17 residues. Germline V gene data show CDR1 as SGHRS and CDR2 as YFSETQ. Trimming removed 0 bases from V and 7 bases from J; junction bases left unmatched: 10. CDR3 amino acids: CASSLGVGGTGPEKLFF. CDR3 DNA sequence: TGCGCCAGCAGCTTGGGCGTAGGCGGGACAGGGCCTGAAAAACTGTTTTTT.

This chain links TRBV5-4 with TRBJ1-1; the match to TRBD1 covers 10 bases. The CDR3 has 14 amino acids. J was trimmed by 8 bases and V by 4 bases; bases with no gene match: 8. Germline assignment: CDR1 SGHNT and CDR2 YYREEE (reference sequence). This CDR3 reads CASSLGQGGTEAFF. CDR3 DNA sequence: TGTGCCAGCAGCCTAGGACAGGGGGGCACCGAAGCTTTCTTT.

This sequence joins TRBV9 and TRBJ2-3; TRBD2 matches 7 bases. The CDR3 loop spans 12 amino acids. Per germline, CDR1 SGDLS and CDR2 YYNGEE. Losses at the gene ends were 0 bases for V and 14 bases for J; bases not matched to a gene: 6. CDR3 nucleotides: TGTGCCAGCAGCGTAGACAGCGGGGTACCGTATTTT. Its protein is CASSVDSGVPYF.

The CDR3 sequence: CASSFSGGGSDEQFF. In DNA, the CDR3 is TGCGCCAGCAGCTTCTCGGGGGGCGGATCGGATGAGCAGTTCTTC. The genes are TRBV5-1 and TRBJ2-1, with D maybe TRBD2 (7 bases). This CDR3 comprises 15 residues. Germline loops: CDR1 SGHRS, CDR2 YFSETQ. The V and J ends lost 2 bases and 8 bases respectively, with 17 bases between them. Full variable domain (outside the CDR3, taken from reference TRBV5-1 and TRBJ2-1): KAGVTQTPRYLIKTRGQQVTLSCSPISGHRSVSWYQQTPGQGLQFLFEYFSETQRNKGNFPGRFSGRQFSNSRSEMNVSTLELGDSALYLCASSFSGGGSDEQFFGPGTRLTVL.

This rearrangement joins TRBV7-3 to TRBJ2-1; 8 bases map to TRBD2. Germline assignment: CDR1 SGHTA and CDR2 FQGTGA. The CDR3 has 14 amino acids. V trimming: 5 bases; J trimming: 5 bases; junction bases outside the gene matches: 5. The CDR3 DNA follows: TGTGCCAGCAGCCGGCTAGCGGGTGACAATGAGCAGTTCTTC. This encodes CASSRLAGDNEQFF.

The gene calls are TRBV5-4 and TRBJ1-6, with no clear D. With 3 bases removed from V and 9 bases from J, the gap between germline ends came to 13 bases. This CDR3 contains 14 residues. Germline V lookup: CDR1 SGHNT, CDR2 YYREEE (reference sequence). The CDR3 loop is CASSSPGSSSPLHF. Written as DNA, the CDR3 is TGTGCCAGCAGCTCTCCAGGTTCGAGTTCACCCCTCCACTTT.

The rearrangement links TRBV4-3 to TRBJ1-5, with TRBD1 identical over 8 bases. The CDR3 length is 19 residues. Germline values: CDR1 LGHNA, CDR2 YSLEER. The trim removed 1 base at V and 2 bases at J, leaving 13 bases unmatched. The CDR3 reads CASSQAFGQGLGGNQPQHF. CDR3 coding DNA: TGCGCCAGCAGCCAAGCTTTTGGACAGGGTTTGGGGGGCAATCAGCCCCAGCATTTT.

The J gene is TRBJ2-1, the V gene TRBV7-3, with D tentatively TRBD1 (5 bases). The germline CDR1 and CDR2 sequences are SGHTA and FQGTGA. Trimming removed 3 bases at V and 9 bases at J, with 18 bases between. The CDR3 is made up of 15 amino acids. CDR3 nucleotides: TGTGCCAGCAGCTTCAATTCGAGAGGCCAGGGTGAGCAGTTCTTC. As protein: CASSFNSRGQGEQFF.

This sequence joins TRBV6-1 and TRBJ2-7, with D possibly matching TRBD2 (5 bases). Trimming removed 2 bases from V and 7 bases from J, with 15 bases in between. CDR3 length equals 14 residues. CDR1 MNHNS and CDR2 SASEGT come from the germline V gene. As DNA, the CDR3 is TGTGCCAGCAGTGAACAAGGATCTACGGGGGAGCAGTACTTC. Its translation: CASSEQGSTGEQYF.

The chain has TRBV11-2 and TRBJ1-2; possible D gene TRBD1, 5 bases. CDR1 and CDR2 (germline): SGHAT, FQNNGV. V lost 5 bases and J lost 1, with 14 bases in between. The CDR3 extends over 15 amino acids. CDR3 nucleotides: TGTGCCAGCAGCCGCGGGACGACTATTAACTATGGCTACACCTTC. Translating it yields CASSRGTTINYGYTF. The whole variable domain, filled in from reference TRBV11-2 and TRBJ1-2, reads EAGVAQSPRYKIIEKRQSVAFWCNPISGHATLYWYQQILGQGPKLLIQFQNNGVVDDSQLPKDRFSAERLKGVDSTLKIQPAKLEDSAVYLCASSRGTTINYGYTFGSGTRLTVV.

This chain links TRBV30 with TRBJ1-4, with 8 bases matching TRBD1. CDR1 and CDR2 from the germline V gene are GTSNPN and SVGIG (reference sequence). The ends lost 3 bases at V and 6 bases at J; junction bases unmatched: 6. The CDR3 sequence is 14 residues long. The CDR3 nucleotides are TGTGCCTGGAGCGCAGGGGGCGCGGATGAAAAACTGTTTTTT. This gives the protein CAWSAGGADEKLFF.

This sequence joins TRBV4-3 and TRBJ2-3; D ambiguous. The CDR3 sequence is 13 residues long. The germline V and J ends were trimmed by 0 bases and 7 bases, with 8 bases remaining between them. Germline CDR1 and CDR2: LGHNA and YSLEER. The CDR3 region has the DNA TGCGCCAGCAGCCAAGAACTCTCCAATACGCAGTATTTT. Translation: CASSQELSNTQYF.

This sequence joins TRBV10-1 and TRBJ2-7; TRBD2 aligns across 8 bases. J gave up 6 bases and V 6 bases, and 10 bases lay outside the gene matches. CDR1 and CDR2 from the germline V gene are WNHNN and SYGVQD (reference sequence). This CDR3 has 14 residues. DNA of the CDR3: TGCGCCAGCAGGATTAGGCGGGAGGATGTCGAGCAGTACTTC. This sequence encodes CASRIRREDVEQYF.

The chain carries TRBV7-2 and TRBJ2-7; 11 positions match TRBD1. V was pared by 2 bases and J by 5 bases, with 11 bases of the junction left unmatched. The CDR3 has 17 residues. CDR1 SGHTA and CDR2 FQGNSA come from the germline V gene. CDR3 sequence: CASSLRGTGQGGHEQYF. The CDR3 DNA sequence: TGTGCCAGCAGCTTAAGGGGCACGGGACAGGGGGGCCACGAGCAGTACTTC.

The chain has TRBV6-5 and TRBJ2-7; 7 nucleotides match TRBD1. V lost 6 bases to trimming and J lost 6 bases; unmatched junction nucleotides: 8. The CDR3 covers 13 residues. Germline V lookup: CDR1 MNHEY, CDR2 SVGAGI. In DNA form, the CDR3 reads TGTGCCAGCAGCCGCGACAGGGTAAGCGAGCAGTACTTC. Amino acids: CASSRDRVSEQYF.

This CDR3 is CASRRGAGGYTF. CDR3 in DNA: TGTGCCAGCCGCAGGGGCGCGGGCGGCTACACCTTC. J is TRBJ1-2 and V is TRBV11-2, with a weak D call TRBD1 (6 bases). The CDR3 loop spans 12 amino acids. V lost 8 bases and J 8 bases, leaving 15 bases between the germline ends. Germline CDR1 SGHAT, CDR2 FQNNGV.

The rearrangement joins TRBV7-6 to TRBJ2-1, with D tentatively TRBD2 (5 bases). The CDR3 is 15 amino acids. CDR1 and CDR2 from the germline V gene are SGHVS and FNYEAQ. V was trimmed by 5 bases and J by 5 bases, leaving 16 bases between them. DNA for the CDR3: TGTGCCAGCAGCGCCGGGGATCCTAGGAACAATGAGCAGTTCTTC. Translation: CASSAGDPRNNEQFF.

The CDR3 DNA sequence: TGTGCCAGCAGTTCACTAGCGGGAGACACAGATACGCAGTATTTT. Protein: CASSSLAGDTDTQYF. The J gene is TRBJ2-3, the V gene TRBV7-2, with 11 bases aligning to TRBD2. The CDR3 length is 15 residues. CDR1 SGHTA and CDR2 FQGNSA come from the germline V gene. The V and J ends lost 6 bases and 2 bases, in that order; junction bases with no gene match: 4.

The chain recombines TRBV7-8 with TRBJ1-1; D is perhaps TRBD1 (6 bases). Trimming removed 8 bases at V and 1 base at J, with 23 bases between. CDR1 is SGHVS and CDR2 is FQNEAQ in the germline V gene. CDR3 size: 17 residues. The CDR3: CASARNSGGAGNTEAFF. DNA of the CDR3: TGTGCCAGCGCCCGAAACTCGGGGGGCGCTGGGAACACTGAAGCTTTCTTT.

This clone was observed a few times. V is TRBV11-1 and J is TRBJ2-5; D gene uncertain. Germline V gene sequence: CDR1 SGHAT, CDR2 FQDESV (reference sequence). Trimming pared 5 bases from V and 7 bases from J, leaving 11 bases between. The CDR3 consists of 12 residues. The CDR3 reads CASSPEEGTQYF. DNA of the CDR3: TGTGCCAGCAGCCCCGAGGAAGGGACCCAGTACTTC.

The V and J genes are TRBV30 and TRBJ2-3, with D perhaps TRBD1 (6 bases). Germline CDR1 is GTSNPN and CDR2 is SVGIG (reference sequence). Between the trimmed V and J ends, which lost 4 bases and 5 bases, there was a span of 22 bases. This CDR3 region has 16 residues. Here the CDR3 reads CAWNPSNREIRDTQYF. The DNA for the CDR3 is TGTGCCTGGAACCCTTCAAACAGGGAGATCCGAGATACGCAGTATTTT.

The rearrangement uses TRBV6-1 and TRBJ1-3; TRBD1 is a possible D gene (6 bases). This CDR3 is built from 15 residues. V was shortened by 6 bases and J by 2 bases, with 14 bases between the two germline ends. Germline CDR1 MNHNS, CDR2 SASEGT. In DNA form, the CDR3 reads TGTGCCAGCAGGGAACAGGGAGGGCCTGGAAACACCATATATTTT. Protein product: CASREQGGPGNTIYF.

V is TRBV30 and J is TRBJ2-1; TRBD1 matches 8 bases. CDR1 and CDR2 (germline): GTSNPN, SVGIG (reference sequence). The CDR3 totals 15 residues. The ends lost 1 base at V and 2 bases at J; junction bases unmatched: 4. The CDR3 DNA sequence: TGTGCCTGGAGTGGAATGGGACAGGCCTACAATGAGCAGTTCTTC. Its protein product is CAWSGMGQAYNEQFF.

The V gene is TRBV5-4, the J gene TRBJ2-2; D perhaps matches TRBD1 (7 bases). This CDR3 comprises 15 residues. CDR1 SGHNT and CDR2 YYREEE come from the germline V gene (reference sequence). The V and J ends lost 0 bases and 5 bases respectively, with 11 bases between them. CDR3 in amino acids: CASSLARGETGELFF. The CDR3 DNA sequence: TGTGCCAGCAGCTTGGCCAGGGGGGAAACCGGGGAGCTGTTTTTT.

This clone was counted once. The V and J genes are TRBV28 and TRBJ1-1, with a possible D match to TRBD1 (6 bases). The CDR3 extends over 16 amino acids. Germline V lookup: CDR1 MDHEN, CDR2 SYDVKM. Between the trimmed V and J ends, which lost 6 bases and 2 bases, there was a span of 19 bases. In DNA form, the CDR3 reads TGTGCCAGCAGCCTACGGGGAAGGGGGTATAACACTGAAGCTTTCTTT. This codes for CASSLRGRGYNTEAFF.